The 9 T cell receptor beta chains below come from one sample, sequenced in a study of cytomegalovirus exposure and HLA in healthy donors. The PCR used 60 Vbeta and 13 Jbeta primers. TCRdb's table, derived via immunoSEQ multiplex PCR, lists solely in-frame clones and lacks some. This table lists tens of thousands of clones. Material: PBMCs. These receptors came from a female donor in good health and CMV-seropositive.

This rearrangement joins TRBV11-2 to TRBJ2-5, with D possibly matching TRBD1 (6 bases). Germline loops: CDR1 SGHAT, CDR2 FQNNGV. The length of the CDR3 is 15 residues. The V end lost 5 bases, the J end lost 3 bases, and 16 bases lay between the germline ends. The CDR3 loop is CASSNLGGGKETQYF. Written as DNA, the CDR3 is TGTGCCAGCAGCAATTTAGGGGGTGGGAAAGAGACCCAGTACTTC.

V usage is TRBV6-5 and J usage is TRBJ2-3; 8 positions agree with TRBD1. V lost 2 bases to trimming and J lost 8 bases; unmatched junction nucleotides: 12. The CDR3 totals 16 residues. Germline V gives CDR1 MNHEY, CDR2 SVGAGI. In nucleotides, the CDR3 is TGTGCCAGCAGTTACCGTACAGGGGGTCCGGACGGTACGCAGTATTTT. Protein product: CASSYRTGGPDGTQYF.

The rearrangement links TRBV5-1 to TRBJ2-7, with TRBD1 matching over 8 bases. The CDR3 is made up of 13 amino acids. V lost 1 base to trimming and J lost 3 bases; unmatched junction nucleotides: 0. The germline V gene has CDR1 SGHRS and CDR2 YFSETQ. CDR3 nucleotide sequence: TGCGCCAGCAGCTTGACAGGGGGCTACGAGCAGTACTTC. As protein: CASSLTGGYEQYF.

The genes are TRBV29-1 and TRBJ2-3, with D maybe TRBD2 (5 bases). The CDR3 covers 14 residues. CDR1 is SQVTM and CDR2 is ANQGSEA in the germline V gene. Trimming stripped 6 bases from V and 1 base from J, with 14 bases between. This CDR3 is CSVQEGFGTDTQYF. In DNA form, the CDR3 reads TGCAGCGTACAAGAGGGATTCGGCACAGATACGCAGTATTTT.

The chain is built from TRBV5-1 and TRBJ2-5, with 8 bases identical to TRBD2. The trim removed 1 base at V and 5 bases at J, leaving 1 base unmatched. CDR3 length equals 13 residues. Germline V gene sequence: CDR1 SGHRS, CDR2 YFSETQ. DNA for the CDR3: TGCGCCAGCAGCTTGAGACTAGCGGAGACCCAGTACTTC. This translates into CASSLRLAETQYF.

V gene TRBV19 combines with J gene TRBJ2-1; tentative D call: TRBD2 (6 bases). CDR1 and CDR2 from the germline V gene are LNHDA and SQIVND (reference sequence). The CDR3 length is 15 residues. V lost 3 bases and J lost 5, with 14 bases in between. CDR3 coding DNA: TGTGCCAGTAGTATCGGGGGAAGTGGCGACAATGAGCAGTTCTTC. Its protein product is CASSIGGSGDNEQFF.

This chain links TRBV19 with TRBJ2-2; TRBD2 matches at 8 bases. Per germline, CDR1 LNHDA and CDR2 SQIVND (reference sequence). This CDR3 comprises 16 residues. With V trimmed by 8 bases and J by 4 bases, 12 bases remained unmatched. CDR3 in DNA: TGTGCCAGTTGGCCGAATAGCGGGATCGCCACCGGGGAGCTGTTTTTT. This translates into CASWPNSGIATGELFF.

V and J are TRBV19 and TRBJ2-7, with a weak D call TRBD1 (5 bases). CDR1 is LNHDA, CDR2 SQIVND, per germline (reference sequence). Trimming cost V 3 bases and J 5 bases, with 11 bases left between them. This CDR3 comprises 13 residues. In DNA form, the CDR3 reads TGTGCCAGTAGTATTATCCAGGGCCACGAGCAGTACTTC. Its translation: CASSIIQGHEQYF.

The DNA of the CDR3 is TGTGCCATCAGTGGTCAACCGGGACAGGGTTTGGACTATGGCTACACCTTC. Its protein product is CAISGQPGQGLDYGYTF. The chain joins TRBV10-3 to TRBJ1-2, with 9 bases that match TRBD1. This CDR3 contains 17 residues. Trimming at V came to 4 bases and at J to 3 bases, leaving 12 bases not matched to a gene. From germline, CDR1 is ENHRY and CDR2 SYGVKD.